This T cell receptor (beta chain) derives from a study of coeliac disease (dated by TCRdb to between 2020 and 2023). Some background on the complete study: Coeliac patients were classed as newly diagnosed active disease, refractory coeliac disease type I, or disease controlled by a gluten-free diet. The study was aimed at characterising TR repertoires of small intestinal T cells in active, refractory type I and gluten-free-diet-treated coeliac disease. Next-generation sequencing of rearranged TRB and TRG CDR3 regions was used on small intestinal lymphocyte fractions taken from coeliac and non-coeliac patients. TRB sequencing succeeded for samples from just over 26 subjects, including about two dozen paired bulk unsorted intraepithelial and lamina propria cell samples. High-resolution HLA typing was unavailable, so biased TRBV7-2 usage was queried as a proof of principle. A total of some 30 patients were included in the full study, of whom some 22 had serologically confirmed coeliac disease and 8 were controls with non-small intestinal disorders. What the authors observed across the whole study: For the most part, TRB repertoires were private, with most amino acid sequences found in only one sample, and V-gene usage showed no significant difference across disease groups. Lower clonality than in controls was observed in the TRB and TRG repertoires of active coeliac intraepithelial and lamina propria samples, suggesting that diverse T cells were recruited. The authors considered the approach unsuitable for unbiased detection of gliadin-specific T cells, which are scarce and rarely shared between patients. Cross-contamination between compartments was possible, because separating intraepithelial cells from lamina propria cells did not produce high-purity fractions.

The CDR3 numbers 16 residues from cysteine through phenylalanine. The CDR3 DNA has 48 bases and is translated from base 1. Trimming removed 0 bases from V and 4 bases from J, leaving 12 bases between the germline ends. The germline V gene specifies MGHRA as CDR1 and YSYEKL as CDR2. Libraries were constructed by the immunoSEQ multiplex PCR assay. Using reverse primers that targeted J gene segments together with forward primers that targeted V gene segments, the TR loci were amplified in a multiplexed PCR. The Illumina HiSeq System was used to sequence the amplified CDR3 regions. Per the original workflow: To strip out PCR and sequencing errors and collapse the data into unique sequences, a nearest-neighbour algorithm merged closely related reads. Repertoires were summarised by clonality and by T cell density, defined as TR molecules per amount of genomic DNA input. CDR3 amino acid sequences present in at least 80% of unsorted samples were defined as public TRs, and these public TRs were then tested for differential abundance between coeliac and control samples. Disease-group differences in clonality and density were tested with Kruskal-Wallis tests followed by Dunn post-tests. TCRdb obtained this table from immuneACCESS and retained in-frame rearrangements with V and J assigned. These tables miss some clones; where compared with another copy, unresolved V genes account for less than half of the shortfall, and the remainder is unexplained. V and J calls and clone size follow that table, whereas D and trimming were derived from the DNA. A total of 3,500 to 5,500 clones appear in this sample, roughly three fifths of them only once. 9.4% of the sample is held by the ten biggest clonotypes.

Cells were frozen in liquid nitrogen in DMSO/FBS as aliquots of about half a million cells, with a single aliquot from each fraction going to sequencing. All 30 or so patients in the study underwent endoscopy and small intestinal biopsy. Intraepithelial cells were released by stirring biopsies for one hour at 37°C in RPMI containing EGTA, MgCl2 and 1% FBS. Genomic DNA was extracted from frozen unsorted cell fractions with the Qiagen DNeasy blood extraction kit. As to this clone: This clone's antigen is unknown. Qualities for individual bases were not recorded, and no much larger clone is one base off.

The sample consisted of intraepithelial lymphocytes from the gut. Reading the label with the study, this specimen's cell subset or site is: intraepithelial cell (IEC) fraction of small intestinal biopsy. The rearrangement joined TRBV4-1 to TRBJ1-4; the D gene assignment is ambiguous. This sequence was found in a man aged 70 or older with active celiac disease. The DNA reads TGCGCCAGCAGCCAAGAAGGAGGGAGCCTTAATGAAAAACTGTTTTTT. Translation gives CASSQEGGSLNEKLFF.